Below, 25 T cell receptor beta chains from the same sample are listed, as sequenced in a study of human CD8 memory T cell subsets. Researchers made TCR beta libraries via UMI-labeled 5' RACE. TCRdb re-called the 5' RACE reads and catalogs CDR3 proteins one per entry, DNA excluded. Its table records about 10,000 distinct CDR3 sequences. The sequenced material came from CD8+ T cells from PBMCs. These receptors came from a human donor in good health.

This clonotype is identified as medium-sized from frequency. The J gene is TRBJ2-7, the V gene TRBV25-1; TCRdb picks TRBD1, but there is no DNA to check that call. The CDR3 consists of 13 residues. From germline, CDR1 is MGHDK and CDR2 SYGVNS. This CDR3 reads CASSVGPLYEQYF.

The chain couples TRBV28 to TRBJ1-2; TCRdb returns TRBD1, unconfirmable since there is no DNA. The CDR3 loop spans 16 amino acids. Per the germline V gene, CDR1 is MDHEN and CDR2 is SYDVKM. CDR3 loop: CASSTEMWGKGHGYTF.

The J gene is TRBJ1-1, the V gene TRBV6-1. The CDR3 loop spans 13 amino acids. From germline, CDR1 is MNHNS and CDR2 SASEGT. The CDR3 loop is CASSEPGLTEAFF.

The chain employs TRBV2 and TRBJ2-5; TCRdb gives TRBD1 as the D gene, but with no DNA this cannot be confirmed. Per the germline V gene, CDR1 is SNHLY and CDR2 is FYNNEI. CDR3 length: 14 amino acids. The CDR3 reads CASKTGLYQETQYF.

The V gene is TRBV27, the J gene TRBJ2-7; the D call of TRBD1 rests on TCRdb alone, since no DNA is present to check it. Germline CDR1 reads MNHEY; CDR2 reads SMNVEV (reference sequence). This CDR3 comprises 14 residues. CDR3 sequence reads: CASSWDRASYEQYF.

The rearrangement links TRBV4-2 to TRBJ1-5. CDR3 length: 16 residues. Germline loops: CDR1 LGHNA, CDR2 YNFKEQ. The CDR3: CASSQAADQGNQPQHF.

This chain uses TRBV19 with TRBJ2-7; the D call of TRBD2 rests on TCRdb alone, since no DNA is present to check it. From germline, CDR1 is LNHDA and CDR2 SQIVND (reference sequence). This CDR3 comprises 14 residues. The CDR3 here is CASSIRPSGQEQYF.

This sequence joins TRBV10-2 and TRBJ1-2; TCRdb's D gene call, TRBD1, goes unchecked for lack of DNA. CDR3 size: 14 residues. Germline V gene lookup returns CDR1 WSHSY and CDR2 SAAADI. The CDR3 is CASSESRRGHGYTF.

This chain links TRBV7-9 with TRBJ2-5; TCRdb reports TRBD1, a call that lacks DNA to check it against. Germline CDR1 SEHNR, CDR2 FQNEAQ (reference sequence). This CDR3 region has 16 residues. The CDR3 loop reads CASSLGAGHDGETQYF.

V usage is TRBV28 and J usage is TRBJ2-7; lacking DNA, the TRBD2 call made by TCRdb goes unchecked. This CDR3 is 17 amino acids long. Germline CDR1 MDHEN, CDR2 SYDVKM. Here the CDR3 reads CASSLGLAGASSYEQYF.

CDR3 amino acids: CASSLAPSWLNEKLFF. The chain uses TRBV12-3 or TRBV12-4 and TRBJ1-4. The CDR3 loop spans 16 amino acids.

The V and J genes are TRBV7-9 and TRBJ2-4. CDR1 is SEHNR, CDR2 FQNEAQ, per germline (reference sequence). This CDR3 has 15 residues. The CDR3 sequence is CASSLEGRAKNIQYF.

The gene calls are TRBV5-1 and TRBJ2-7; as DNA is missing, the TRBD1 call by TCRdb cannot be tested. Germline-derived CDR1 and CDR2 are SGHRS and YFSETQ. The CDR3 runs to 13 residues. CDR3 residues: CASSFLTGNEQYF.

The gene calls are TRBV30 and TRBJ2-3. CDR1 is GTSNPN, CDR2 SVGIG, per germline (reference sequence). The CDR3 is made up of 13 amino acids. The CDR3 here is CAWSVTLTDTQYF.

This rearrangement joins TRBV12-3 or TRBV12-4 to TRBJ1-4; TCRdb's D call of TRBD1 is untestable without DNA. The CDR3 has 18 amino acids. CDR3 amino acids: CASSLLVVEVPRREKLFF.

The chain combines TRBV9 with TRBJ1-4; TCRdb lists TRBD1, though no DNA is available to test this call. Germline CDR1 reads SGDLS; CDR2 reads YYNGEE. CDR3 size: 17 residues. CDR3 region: CASSARYQTGDNEKLFF. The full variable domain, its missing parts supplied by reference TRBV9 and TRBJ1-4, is DSGVTQTPKHLITATGQRVTLRCSPRSGDLSVYWYQQSLDQGLQFLIQYYNGEERAKGNILERFSAQQFPDLHSELNLSSLELGDSALYFCASSARYQTGDNEKLFFGSGTQLSVL.

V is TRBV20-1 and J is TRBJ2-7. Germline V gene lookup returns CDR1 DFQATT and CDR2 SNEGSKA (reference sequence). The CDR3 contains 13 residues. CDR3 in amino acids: CSVTSDSSYEQYF.

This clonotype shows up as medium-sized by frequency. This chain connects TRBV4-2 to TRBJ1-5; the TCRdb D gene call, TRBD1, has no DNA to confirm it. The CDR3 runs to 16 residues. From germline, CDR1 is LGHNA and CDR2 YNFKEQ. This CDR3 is CASSQEMTGGNQPQHF.

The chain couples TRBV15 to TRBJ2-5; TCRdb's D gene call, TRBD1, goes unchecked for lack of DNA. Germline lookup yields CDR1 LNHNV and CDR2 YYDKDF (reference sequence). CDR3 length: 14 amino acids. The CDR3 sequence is CATSRGQGKETQYF.

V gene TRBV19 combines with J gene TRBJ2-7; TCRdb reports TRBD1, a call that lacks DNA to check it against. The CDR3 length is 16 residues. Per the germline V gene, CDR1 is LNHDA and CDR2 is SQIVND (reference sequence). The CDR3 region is CASSSRGQPSADEQYF.

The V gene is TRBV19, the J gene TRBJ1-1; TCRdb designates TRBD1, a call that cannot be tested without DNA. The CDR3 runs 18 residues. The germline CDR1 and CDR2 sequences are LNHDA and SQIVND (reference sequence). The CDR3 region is CASSISLRTGFMNTEAFF. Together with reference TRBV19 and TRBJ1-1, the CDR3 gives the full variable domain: DGGITQSPKYLFRKEGQNVTLSCEQNLNHDAMYWYRQDPGQGLRLIYYSQIVNDFQKGDIAEGYSVSREKKESFPLTVTSAQKNPTAFYLCASSISLRTGFMNTEAFFGQGTRLTVV.

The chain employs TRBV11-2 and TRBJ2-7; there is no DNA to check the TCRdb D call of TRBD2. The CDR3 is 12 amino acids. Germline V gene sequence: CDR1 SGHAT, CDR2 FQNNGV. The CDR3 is CASSRTGSEQYF.

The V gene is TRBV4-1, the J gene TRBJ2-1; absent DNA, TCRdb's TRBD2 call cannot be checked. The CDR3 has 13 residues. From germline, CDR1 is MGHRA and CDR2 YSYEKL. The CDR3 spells CASSQETLAEQFF.

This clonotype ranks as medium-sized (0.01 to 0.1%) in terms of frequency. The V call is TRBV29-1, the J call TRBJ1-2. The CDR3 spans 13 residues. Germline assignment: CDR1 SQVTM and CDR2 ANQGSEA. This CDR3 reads CSVEWNSEYGYTF.

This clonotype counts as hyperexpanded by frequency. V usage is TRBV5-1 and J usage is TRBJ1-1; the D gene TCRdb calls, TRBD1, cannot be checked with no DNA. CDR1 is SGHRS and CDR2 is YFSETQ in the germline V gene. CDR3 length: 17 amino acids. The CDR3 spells CASSLEAVGAVNTEAFF.